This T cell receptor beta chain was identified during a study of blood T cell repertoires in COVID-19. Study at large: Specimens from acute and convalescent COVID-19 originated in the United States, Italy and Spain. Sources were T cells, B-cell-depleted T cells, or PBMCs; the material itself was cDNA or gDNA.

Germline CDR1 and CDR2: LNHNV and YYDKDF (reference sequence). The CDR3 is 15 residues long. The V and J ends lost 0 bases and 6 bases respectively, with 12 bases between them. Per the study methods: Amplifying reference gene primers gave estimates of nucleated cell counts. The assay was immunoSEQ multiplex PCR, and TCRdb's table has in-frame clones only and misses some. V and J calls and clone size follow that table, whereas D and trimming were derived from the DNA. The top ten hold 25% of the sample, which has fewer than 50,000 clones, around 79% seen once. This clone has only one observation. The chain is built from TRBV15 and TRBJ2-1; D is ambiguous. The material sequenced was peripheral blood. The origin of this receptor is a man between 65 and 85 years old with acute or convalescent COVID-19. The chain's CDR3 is CATSRDMVSGNEQFF. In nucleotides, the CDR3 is TGTGCCACCAGCAGAGATATGGTATCCGGCAATGAGCAGTTCTTC.